The 15 T cell receptor beta chains reported below all come from one sample, sequenced in a study of PD-1 blockade in classical Hodgkin lymphoma. Each patient relapsed following autologous stem cell transplantation, and prior brentuximab vedotin exposure differed. Produced via immunoSEQ multiplex PCR; TCRdb's table is partial and in-frame only. Among fewer than 75,000 clones listed, approximately 90% were seen once. Sequenced material: peripheral blood mononuclear cells (PBMCs), taken before the second cycle of nivolumab. The receptor set was obtained from a human donor with classical Hodgkin lymphoma.

This clone has a handful of counts. The chain recombines TRBV6-6 with TRBJ1-5; possibly TRBD1 for D (6 bases). The V end lost 4 bases, the J end lost 8 bases, and 12 bases lay between the germline ends. CDR1 is MNHNY and CDR2 is SVGAGI in the germline V gene (reference sequence). This CDR3 region has 13 residues. CDR3 region: CASSLTGPEPQHF. CDR3 nucleotides: TGTGCCAGCAGTTTGACAGGTCCGGAGCCCCAGCATTTT.

The chain recombines TRBV5-1 with TRBJ2-3; no clear D. Germline lookup yields CDR1 SGHRS and CDR2 YFSETQ. Trimming stripped 4 bases from V and 4 bases from J, with 16 bases between. The CDR3 is made up of 15 amino acids. The CDR3 region has the DNA TGCGCCAGCAGCCCAGGTACTGGGATTTCAGATACGCAGTATTTT. Amino acids: CASSPGTGISDTQYF.

The chain uses TRBV7-8 and TRBJ1-1; TRBD1 matches 8 bases. The junction had 6 bases not matched to a gene; V was cut back by 5 bases and J by 1 base. This CDR3 contains 15 residues. The V gene's germline CDR1 is SGHVS and CDR2 FQNEAQ. CDR3 coding DNA: TGTGCCAGCAGCGGACACAGGGGGGCGAACACTGAAGCTTTCTTT. It translates to CASSGHRGANTEAFF.

The chain recombines TRBV27 with TRBJ1-6; tentative D call: TRBD1 (6 bases). Germline V lookup: CDR1 MNHEY, CDR2 SMNVEV (reference sequence). The length of the CDR3 is 16 residues. Trimming pared 3 bases from V and 7 bases from J, leaving 16 bases between. CDR3: CASSFFRTASNSPLHF. CDR3 coding DNA: TGTGCCAGCAGTTTTTTCCGGACAGCGTCCAATTCACCCCTCCACTTT.

Comment on this clone: Other DNA sequences within the sample encode an identical CDR3. The chain uses TRBV5-1 and TRBJ1-5; a possible D gene is TRBD1 (5 bases). The V end was cut by 0 bases, the J end by 2 bases, with 9 bases between. The CDR3 length is 15 residues. Looked up from germline, CDR1 is SGHRS and CDR2 is YFSETQ. DNA of the CDR3: TGCGCCAGCAGCTTGGAAGGGGCTGGCAATCAGCCCCAGCATTTT. This codes for CASSLEGAGNQPQHF.

This chain connects TRBV6-6 to TRBJ1-1; tentative D call: TRBD1 (6 bases). The germline V gene has CDR1 MNHNY and CDR2 SVGAGI (reference sequence). V lost 2 bases and J 5 bases, leaving 12 bases between the germline ends. The CDR3 sequence is 14 residues long. DNA for the CDR3: TGTGCCAGCAGTTACGAGGGGGTTATAACTGAAGCTTTCTTT. Its protein is CASSYEGVITEAFF.

The chain carries TRBV2 and TRBJ2-7; 7 positions agree with TRBD2. The CDR3 has 13 amino acids. Germline loops: CDR1 SNHLY, CDR2 FYNNEI. The J segment lost 6 bases and the V segment lost 7 bases, leaving 9 bases of the junction unmatched. CDR3 in DNA: TGTGCCAGCATCTATCTAGGGGAGGGCGAGCAGTACTTC. It translates to CASIYLGEGEQYF.

The chain employs TRBV7-6 and TRBJ1-4; D gene uncertain. The CDR3 contains 12 residues. The germline V gene has CDR1 SGHVS and CDR2 FNYEAQ. Deletions cut 4 bases from V and 5 bases from J, with 5 bases between. CDR3 residues: CASSSKNEKLFF. CDR3 DNA: TGTGCCAGCAGCTCCAAAAATGAAAAACTGTTTTTT.

The chain employs TRBV5-1 and TRBJ1-6; possibly TRBD1 for D (5 bases). The germline V and J ends were trimmed by 0 bases and 7 bases, with 14 bases remaining between them. This CDR3 spans 16 amino acids. The germline V gene encodes CDR1 SGHRS and CDR2 YFSETQ. The CDR3 region has the DNA TGCGCCAGCAGCTTGGGAGCAGGGCCAGACAATTCACCCCTCCACTTT. Translated, it gives CASSLGAGPDNSPLHF.

V gene TRBV5-1 combines with J gene TRBJ2-5; the match to TRBD2 covers 12 bases. CDR3 length: 17 amino acids. The junction had 7 bases not matched to a gene; V was cut back by 0 bases and J by 4 bases. The germline V gene encodes CDR1 SGHRS and CDR2 YFSETQ. CDR3 sequence reads: CASSLGSSGGARETQYF. The CDR3 DNA follows: TGCGCCAGCAGCTTGGGGTCTAGCGGGGGGGCCAGAGAGACCCAGTACTTC.

The chain is built from TRBV11-1 and TRBJ2-7, with 7 nucleotides matching TRBD1. This CDR3 has 13 residues. V shed 6 bases and J 3 bases; nucleotides not matched to a gene: 5. The V gene's germline CDR1 is SGHAT and CDR2 FQDESV (reference sequence). CDR3 DNA: TGTGCCAGCAGGACCGGGACAGACTACGAGCAGTACTTC. Encoded protein: CASRTGTDYEQYF.

The rearrangement joins TRBV28 to TRBJ2-4, with D uncertain. The ends were cut back, 7 bases at V and 15 bases at J, with 28 bases in the middle. The germline V gene encodes CDR1 MDHEN and CDR2 SYDVKM. This CDR3 is built from 15 residues. The CDR3 DNA sequence: TGTGCCAGCAAATCGCGGCGAGAGCTTAATACCTTCCTGTACTTC. Its translation: CASKSRRELNTFLYF.

The chain uses TRBV6-5 and TRBJ2-7; 7 nucleotides line up with TRBD2. This CDR3 spans 14 amino acids. The V gene end was trimmed by 6 bases and the J gene end by 6 bases; junction bases not matched to a gene: 11. Per the germline V gene, CDR1 is MNHEY and CDR2 is SVGAGI. In DNA, the CDR3 is TGTGCCAGCAGCCAGGGAGGGCAACTCCGCGAGCAGTACTTC. Translating it yields CASSQGGQLREQYF.

V is TRBV14 and J is TRBJ1-5; 11 bases are a match to TRBD1. Trimming cost V 1 base and J 4 bases; bases outside gene matches: 0. Per the germline V gene, CDR1 is SGHDN and CDR2 is FVKESK. The CDR3 has 15 amino acids. DNA for the CDR3: TGTGCCAGCAGCCAAGGGGACAGGGGGAATCAGCCCCAGCATTTT. This encodes CASSQGDRGNQPQHF.

This sequence joins TRBV4-1 and TRBJ1-4, with a possible D match to TRBD1 (6 bases). CDR1 and CDR2 (germline): MGHRA, YSYEKL. The CDR3 has 14 amino acids. Trimming removed 1 base at V and 8 bases at J, with 11 bases between. This CDR3 is CASSQAGVDEKLFF. The CDR3 DNA reads as TGCGCCAGCAGCCAAGCAGGGGTTGACGAAAAACTGTTTTTT.